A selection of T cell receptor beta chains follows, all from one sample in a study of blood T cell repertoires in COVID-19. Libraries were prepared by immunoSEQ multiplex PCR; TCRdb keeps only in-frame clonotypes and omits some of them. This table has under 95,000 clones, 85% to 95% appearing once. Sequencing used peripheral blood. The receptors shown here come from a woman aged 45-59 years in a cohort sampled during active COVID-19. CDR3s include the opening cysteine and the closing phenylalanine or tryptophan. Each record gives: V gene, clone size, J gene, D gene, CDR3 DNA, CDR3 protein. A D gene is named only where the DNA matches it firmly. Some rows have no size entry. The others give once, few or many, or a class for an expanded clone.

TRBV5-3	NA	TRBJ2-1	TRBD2	TGTGCCAGAAGCTCCGTAACGACTAGCGCTATCCCCCTAACCACTAATGAGCAGTTCTTC	CARSSVTTSAIPLTTNEQFF
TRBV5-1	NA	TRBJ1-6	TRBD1	TGCGCCAGCAGGTCGGACAGGTCCGCCTATAATTCACCCCTCCACTTT	CASRSDRSAYNSPLHF
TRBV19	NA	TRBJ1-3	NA	TGTGCCAGTAGTATAGACCTAGGACAGAAAAGAAACACCATATATTTT	CASSIDLGQKRNTIYF
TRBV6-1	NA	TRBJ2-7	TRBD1	TGTGCCAGCAGTGATGGGGGACAGGGGCACTCCTACGAGCAGTACTTC	CASSDGGQGHSYEQYF
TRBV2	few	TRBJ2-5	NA	TGTGCCAGCAGTGGGATAGCTGAGACCCAGTACTTC	CASSGIAETQYF
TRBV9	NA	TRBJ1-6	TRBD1	TGTGCCAGCAGTGCGGGACAGGGGGCTCGGTCACCCCTCCACTTT	CASSAGQGARSPLHF
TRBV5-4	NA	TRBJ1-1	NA	TGTGCCAGCAGCTTGTGGGCGAACACTGAAGCTTTCTTT	CASSLWANTEAFF
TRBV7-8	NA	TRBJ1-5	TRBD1	TGTGCCAGCAGCCAAGCGGACAGGGGATGGCCCCAGCATTTT	CASSQADRGWPQHF
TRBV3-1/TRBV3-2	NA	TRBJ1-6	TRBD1	TGTGCCAGCAGCAGCCTGGCGGGACAGGGTGACTCACCCCTCCACTTT	CASSSLAGQGDSPLHF
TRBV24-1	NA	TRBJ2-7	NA	TGTGCCACCAGTGAAGGCGTTCTAGGGGGCGAGCAGTACTTC	CATSEGVLGGEQYF
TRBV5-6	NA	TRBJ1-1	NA	TGTGCCAGCAGCTTACTCAGAGACTTGAACACTGAAGCTTTCTTT	CASSLLRDLNTEAFF
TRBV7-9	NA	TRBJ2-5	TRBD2	TGTGCCAGCAGCCGGACGATCAGACTAGCCGAGACCCAGTACTTC	CASSRTIRLAETQYF
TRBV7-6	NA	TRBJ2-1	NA	TGTGCCAGCAGCTTCGACGGGAGTAGCTACAATGAGCAGTTCTTC	CASSFDGSSYNEQFF
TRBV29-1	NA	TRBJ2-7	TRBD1	TGCAGCGTTGAAGACCGCAGTGACAGGGGGTCCTACGAGCAGTACTTC	CSVEDRSDRGSYEQYF
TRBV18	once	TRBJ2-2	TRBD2	TGTGCCAGCTCATCAGACATAGCGGGGACACGCACCGGGGAGCTGTTTTTT	CASSSDIAGTRTGELFF
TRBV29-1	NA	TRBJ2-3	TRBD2	TGCAGCGTTGAGCTATTTAGCGGGGGTAGAGATACGCAGTATTTT	CSVELFSGGRDTQYF
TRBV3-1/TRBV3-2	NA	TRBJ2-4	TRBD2	TGTGCCAGCAGCCACACCGGGACTAGCGGCAGACTAGCCAAAAACATTCAGTACTTC	CASSHTGTSGRLAKNIQYF
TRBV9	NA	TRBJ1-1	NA	TGTGCCAGCAGCAGGGTCGTGGGAGAAGGCACTGAAGCTTTCTTT	CASSRVVGEGTEAFF
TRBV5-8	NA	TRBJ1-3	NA	TGTGCCAGCAGCTTGCGAAGGGGATCTGGAAACACCATATATTTT	CASSLRRGSGNTIYF
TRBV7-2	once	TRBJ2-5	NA	TGTGCCAGCAGCTTAACAGGGTCGCGACTGGAGACCCAGTACTTC	CASSLTGSRLETQYF
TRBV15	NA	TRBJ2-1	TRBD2	TGTGCCACCAGTGGCGTAGCGGGGGGATACAATGAGCAGTTCTTC	CATSGVAGGYNEQFF
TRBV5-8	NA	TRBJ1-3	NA	TGTGCCAGCAGAGAGCAAGTCTCTGGAAACACCATATATTTT	CASREQVSGNTIYF